The subject of this entry is one T cell receptor beta chain. As yet, its antigen is unknown. This sample stems from a study of PD-1 blockade in classical Hodgkin lymphoma. The time point denotes: cycle 4 day 1 (C4D1), after six to seven weeks of nivolumab. Every patient experienced relapse after autologous stem cell transplantation, and brentuximab vedotin exposure varied. CDR3 length: 13 residues. From germline, CDR1 is WNHNN and CDR2 SYGVQD (reference sequence). V was clipped by 3 bases and J by 3 bases, with 8 bases between them. Repertoires were generated with immunoSEQ multiplex PCR, while TCRdb's copy carries only in-frame clones and drops some. In the table there are roughly 40,000 clones, around 64% of which are singletons. Study-level findings and limits: Complete responders possessed baseline diversity comparable to newly diagnosed patients. Newly diagnosed patients were reported to start with lower TCR diversity than healthy donors. Nivolumab initiated under 1 year post-ASCT led to patient exclusion. Although disease activity or prior therapy may be involved, causes of the repertoire differences remain undefined.

This clonotype was obtained from a human donor with classical Hodgkin lymphoma. The J gene is TRBJ1-1, the V gene TRBV10-1; D ambiguous. Here the sequenced sample was peripheral blood mononuclear cells (PBMCs), taken before the fourth cycle of nivolumab. The CDR3 region is CASSDNLYTEAFF. In DNA form, the CDR3 reads TGCGCCAGCAGTGACAATCTCTACACTGAAGCTTTCTTT.